A selection of T cell receptor beta chains follows, all from one sample in a study of shared T cell receptors in the human thymus. Using immunoSEQ multiplex PCR, the repertoire was profiled, and TCRdb retains in-frame clones only, with some absent. This sample has hundreds of thousands of clones, with more than 75% found just once. The same sample was also studied in work on human thymus T cells.

The specimen sequenced was thymocytes. Receptors originate from a boy under two years old with a congenital heart defect. Each CDR3 is given with its conserved first and last residue. A D gene is named only where the DNA matches it firmly. Some rows mark clone size as missing; the rest say once, few, many or name a class of expanded clone.

V	J	D	size	CDR3	DNA
TRBV7-9	TRBJ2-3	TRBD1	-	CASNRGSTDTQYF	TGTGCCAGCAACAGGGGTAGCACAGATACGCAGTATTTT
TRBV2	TRBJ1-3	-	few	CASSDTYWGNTIYF	TGTGCCAGCAGTGATACTTATTGGGGAAACACCATATATTTT
TRBV7-9	TRBJ2-7	-	-	CASSRRLRASYEQYF	TGTGCCAGCAGCCGGAGACTCCGAGCATCCTACGAGCAGTACTTC
TRBV7-8	TRBJ2-7	-	-	CASSLCPGMSYEQYF	TGTGCCAGCAGCTTATGCCCCGGGATGTCCTACGAGCAGTACTTC
TRBV5-4	TRBJ1-5	-	-	CASMQGPNQPQHF	TGTGCCAGCATGCAGGGGCCCAATCAGCCCCAGCATTTT
TRBV29-1	TRBJ2-7	TRBD2	-	CSVGRLAGHSYEQYF	TGCAGCGTTGGCAGACTAGCGGGGCATTCCTACGAGCAGTACTTC
TRBV19	TRBJ1-5	TRBD1	-	CASSLQGAQPQHF	TGTGCCAGTAGCCTGCAGGGGGCTCAGCCCCAGCATTTT
TRBV6-5	TRBJ2-2	-	-	CASSSQGTGELFF	TGTGCCAGCAGTTCCCAGGGGACCGGGGAGCTGTTTTTT
TRBV27	TRBJ2-1	-	-	CASSPPPQGGLTHEQFF	TGTGCCAGCAGTCCCCCCCCACAGGGAGGGTTGACGCATGAGCAGTTCTTC
TRBV15	TRBJ2-7	TRBD1	-	CATSPDGFGTGGSVGYEQYF	TGTGCCACCAGCCCCGACGGTTTCGGGACAGGGGGCTCTGTAGGCTACGAGCAGTACTTC
TRBV11-2	TRBJ2-1	TRBD2	-	CASIGKREGYSDNEQFF	TGTGCCAGCATTGGAAAGCGGGAGGGGTACAGTGACAATGAGCAGTTCTTC
TRBV4-2	TRBJ2-2	TRBD1	-	CASSPGTETGELFF	TGTGCCAGCAGCCCCGGGACAGAGACCGGGGAGCTGTTTTTT
TRBV18	TRBJ2-3	TRBD1	-	CASRDRPTDTQYF	TGTGCCAGCCGGGACAGACCCACAGATACGCAGTATTTT
TRBV9	TRBJ1-1	-	-	CASSSETENNTEAFF	TGTGCCAGCAGCTCCGAGACAGAGAACAACACTGAAGCTTTCTTT
TRBV10-3	TRBJ2-1	TRBD2	-	CAILGTSGRDSYNEQFF	TGTGCCATCCTCGGGACTAGCGGGAGGGACTCCTACAATGAGCAGTTCTTC
TRBV27	TRBJ2-1	TRBD2	-	CASSFEAGAGYEQFF	TGTGCCAGCAGTTTTGAAGCGGGAGCTGGCTATGAGCAGTTCTTC
TRBV19	TRBJ1-1	TRBD1	-	CASTNLPGQGTEAFF	TGTGCCAGTACTAACCTACCGGGACAGGGCACTGAAGCTTTCTTT
TRBV5-6	TRBJ2-7	-	-	CASSLGQFSYEQYF	TGTGCCAGCAGCTTGGGACAGTTCTCCTACGAGCAGTACTTC
TRBV10-3	TRBJ2-7	TRBD1	-	CAISVTLQGAIGYEQYF	TGTGCCATCAGTGTGACCTTACAGGGGGCGATCGGCTACGAGCAGTACTTC
TRBV9	TRBJ2-7	TRBD1	-	CASSVGEDRAHEQYF	TGTGCCAGCAGCGTAGGGGAGGACAGGGCCCACGAGCAGTACTTC
TRBV4-1	TRBJ1-3	-	-	CASSPRQTSTIYF	TGCGCCAGCAGCCCCCGACAGACAAGCACCATATATTTT
TRBV4-3	TRBJ1-5	-	-	CASSQEVGSDQPQHF	TGCGCCAGCAGCCAAGAGGTTGGTTCGGATCAGCCCCAGCATTTT
TRBV6-5	TRBJ2-7	TRBD1	-	CASSIIQGFSYEQYF	TGTGCCAGCAGTATAATACAGGGGTTCTCCTACGAGCAGTACTTC
TRBV5-4	TRBJ2-1	-	-	CASSTMTEHNNEQFF	TGTGCCAGCAGTACGATGACAGAGCACAACAATGAGCAGTTCTTC
TRBV28	TRBJ2-7	TRBD2	-	CASEPWTSGTYEQYF	TGTGCCAGCGAACCTTGGACTAGCGGAACCTACGAGCAGTACTTC
TRBV7-2	TRBJ2-3	TRBD2	-	CASSLALGLREGRSDTQYF	TGTGCCAGCAGCTTAGCATTAGGGTTGAGGGAGGGCCGTTCAGATACGCAGTATTTT